This T cell receptor beta chain was retrieved from a study of response to subunit inactivated influenza vaccine. General study results and limits: Each seasonal influenza vaccination recruits few new T cells, the authors suggested.

This CDR3 has 15 residues. Between the trimmed V and J ends, which lost 4 bases and 4 bases, there was a span of 16 bases. CDR1 and CDR2 from the germline V gene are MNHEY and SVGAGI. A few counts support this clonotype. The antigen is unknown. TCRdb fed the RT-PCR reads into MiXCR, producing one record per CDR3 protein. The sample has around 480,000 distinct CDR3 sequences, approximately 15% seen once; the top ten hold 3%. The sample consisted of CD4+ T cells sorted from PBMCs, taken less than 30 months after vaccination. The clonotype was recovered from a man between 50 and 75 years old who received an inactivated influenza vaccine. The chain recombines TRBV6-5 with TRBJ2-5, with TRBD1 as a possible D gene (6 bases). CDR3 loop: CASSSHWGHRETQYF. In nucleotides, the CDR3 is TGTGCCAGCAGTTCCCACTGGGGACATCGAGAGACCCAGTACTTC.